The 2 T cell receptor beta chains below all came from one sample that was sequenced in a study of blood T cell repertoires in COVID-19 (dated by TCRdb to 2018 to 2021). The library was produced with the immunoSEQ multiplex PCR assay. TCRdb took over this immuneACCESS table, retaining in-frame rearrangements with V and J assigned. Such tables are incomplete; in checked studies, under half of the missing clones stem from an unresolved V gene, and the remainder is unexplained. The sample profile shows almost 250,000 clones; 75% to 85% of them were found once. The ten largest clones take up over 7.5% of the sample. Source material: PBMCs or T cells enriched from blood (not recorded which). These receptors were collected from a woman aged 50 to 65 with acute COVID-19.

Turning to this clone: One end of the junction varies from germline; a read error may be responsible. CDR3 DNA: TGTGCCTGGAGTCCCCCCTCGATGTCCCCAGGAACAAGCTTC. Translating it yields CAWSPPSMSPGTSF. The chain recombines TRBV30 with TRBJ1-2; D is ambiguous. CDR3 length: 14 amino acids. Germline CDR1 GTSNPN, CDR2 SVGIG (reference sequence).

The V gene is TRBV19, the J gene TRBJ2-7; D is possibly TRBD2 (6 bases). V was pared by 2 bases and J by 3 bases, with 11 bases between. The CDR3 totals 14 residues. Germline lookup yields CDR1 LNHDA and CDR2 SQIVND (reference sequence). CDR3 nucleotides: TGTGCCAGTAGTATACGGGGGACGAACTACGAGCAGTACTTC. Translating gives CASSIRGTNYEQYF. Filled out from reference TRBV19 and TRBJ2-7, the complete variable domain reads DGGITQSPKYLFRKEGQNVTLSCEQNLNHDAMYWYRQDPGQGLRLIYYSQIVNDFQKGDIAEGYSVSREKKESFPLTVTSAQKNPTAFYLCASSIRGTNYEQYFGPGTRLTVT.